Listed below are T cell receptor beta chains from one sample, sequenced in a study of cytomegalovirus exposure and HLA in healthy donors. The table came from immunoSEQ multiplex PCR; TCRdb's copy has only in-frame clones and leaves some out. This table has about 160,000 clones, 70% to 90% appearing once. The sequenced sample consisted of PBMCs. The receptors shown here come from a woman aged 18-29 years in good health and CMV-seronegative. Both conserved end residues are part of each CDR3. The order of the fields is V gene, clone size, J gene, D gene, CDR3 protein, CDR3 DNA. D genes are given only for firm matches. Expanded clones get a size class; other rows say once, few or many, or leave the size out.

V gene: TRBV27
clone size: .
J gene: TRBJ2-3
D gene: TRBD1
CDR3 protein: CASSERDRDTDTQYF
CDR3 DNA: TGTGCCAGCAGTGAACGGGACAGAGACACAGATACGCAGTATTTT

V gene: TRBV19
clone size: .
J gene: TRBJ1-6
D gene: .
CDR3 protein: CASSMTANSPLHF
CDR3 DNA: TGTGCCAGTAGTATGACAGCAAATTCACCCCTCCACTTT

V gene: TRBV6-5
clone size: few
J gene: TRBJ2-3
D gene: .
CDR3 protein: CASRIKDTQYF
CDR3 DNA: TGTGCCAGCAGAATTAAAGATACGCAGTATTTT

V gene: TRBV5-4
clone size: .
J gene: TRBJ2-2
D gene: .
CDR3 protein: CASSRQNTGELFF
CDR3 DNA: TGTGCCAGCAGCCGACAGAACACCGGGGAGCTGTTTTTT

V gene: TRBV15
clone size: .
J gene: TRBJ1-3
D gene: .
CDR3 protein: CATSRDLGNTIYF
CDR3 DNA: TGTGCCACCAGCAGAGATCTGGGAAACACCATATATTTT

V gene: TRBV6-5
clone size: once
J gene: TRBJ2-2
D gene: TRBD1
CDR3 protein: CASSTGGEDTGELFF
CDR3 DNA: TGTGCCAGCAGCACAGGGGGCGAGGACACCGGGGAGCTGTTTTTT

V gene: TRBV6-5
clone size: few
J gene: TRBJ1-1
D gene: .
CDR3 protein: CASSVRSGTEAFF
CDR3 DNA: TGTGCCAGCAGTGTTCGGTCAGGGACTGAAGCTTTCTTT

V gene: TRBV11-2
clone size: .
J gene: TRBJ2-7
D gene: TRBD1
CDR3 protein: CASSLDRDRVHEQYF
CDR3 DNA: TGTGCCAGCAGCTTAGATAGGGACAGGGTCCACGAGCAGTACTTC

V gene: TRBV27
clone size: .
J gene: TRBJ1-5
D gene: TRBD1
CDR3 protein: CASSLYYPVGQGLPQHF
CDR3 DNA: TGTGCCAGCAGTTTATACTATCCGGTTGGACAGGGGTTGCCCCAGCATTTT

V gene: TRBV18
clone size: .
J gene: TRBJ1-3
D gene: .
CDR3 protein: CASSPAPTGSGEGNTIYF
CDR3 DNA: TGTGCCAGCTCACCAGCCCCAACAGGGTCCGGAGAAGGAAACACCATATATTTT

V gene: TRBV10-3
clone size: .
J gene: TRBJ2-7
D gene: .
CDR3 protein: CAISESIREPFYYSSYEQYF
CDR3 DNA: TGTGCCATCAGTGAGTCGATCCGGGAGCCCTTTTATTATAGCTCCTACGAGCAGTACTTC

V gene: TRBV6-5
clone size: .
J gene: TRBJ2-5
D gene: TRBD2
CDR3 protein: CASRKAGEETQYF
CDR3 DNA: TGTGCCAGCAGAAAAGCGGGAGAGGAGACCCAGTACTTC

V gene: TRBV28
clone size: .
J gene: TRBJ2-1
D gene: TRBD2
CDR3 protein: CASSSFSGRYNEQFF
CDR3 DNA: TGTGCCAGCAGTTCTTTTAGCGGGAGGTACAATGAGCAGTTCTTC

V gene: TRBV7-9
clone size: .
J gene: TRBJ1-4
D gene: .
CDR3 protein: CASSLQLIATNEKLFF
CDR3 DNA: TGTGCCAGCAGCCTCCAACTGATTGCAACTAATGAAAAACTGTTTTTT

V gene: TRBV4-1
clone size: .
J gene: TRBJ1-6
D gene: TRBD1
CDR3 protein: CASSQGQGVLNSPLHF
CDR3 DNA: TGCGCCAGCAGCCAAGGTCAGGGGGTTTTGAATTCACCCCTCCACTTT

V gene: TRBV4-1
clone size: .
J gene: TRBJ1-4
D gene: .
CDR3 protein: CASSPTGTLGSEKLFF
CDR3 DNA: TGCGCCAGCAGCCCGACGGGGACATTGGGGAGTGAAAAACTGTTTTTT

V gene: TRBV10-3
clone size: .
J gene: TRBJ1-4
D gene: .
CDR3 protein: CAISGTWGEKLFF
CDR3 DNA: TGTGCCATCAGTGGGACTTGGGGTGAAAAACTGTTTTTT